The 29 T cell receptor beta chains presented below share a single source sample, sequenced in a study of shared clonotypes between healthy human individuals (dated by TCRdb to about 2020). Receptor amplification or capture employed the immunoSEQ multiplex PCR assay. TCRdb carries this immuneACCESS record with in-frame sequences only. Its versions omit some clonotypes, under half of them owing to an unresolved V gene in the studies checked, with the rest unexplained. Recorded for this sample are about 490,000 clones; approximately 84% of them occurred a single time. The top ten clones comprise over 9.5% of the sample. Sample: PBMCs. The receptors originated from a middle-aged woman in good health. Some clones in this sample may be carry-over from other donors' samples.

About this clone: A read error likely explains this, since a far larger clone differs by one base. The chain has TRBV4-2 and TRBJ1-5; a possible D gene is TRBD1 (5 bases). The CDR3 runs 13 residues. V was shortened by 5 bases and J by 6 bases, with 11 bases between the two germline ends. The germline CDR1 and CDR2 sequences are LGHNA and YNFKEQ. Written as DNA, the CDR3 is TGTGCCAGCAGCAAAGGGGACGGTCAGCCCCAGCATTTT. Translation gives CASSKGDGQPQHF.

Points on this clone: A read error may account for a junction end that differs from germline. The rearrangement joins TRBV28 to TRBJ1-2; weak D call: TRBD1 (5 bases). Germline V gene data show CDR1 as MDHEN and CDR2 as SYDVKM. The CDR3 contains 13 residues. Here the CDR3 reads CASSSPGPVFFSF. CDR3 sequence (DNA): TGTGCCAGCAGTTCACCGGGACCCGTATTTTTCAGCTTC.

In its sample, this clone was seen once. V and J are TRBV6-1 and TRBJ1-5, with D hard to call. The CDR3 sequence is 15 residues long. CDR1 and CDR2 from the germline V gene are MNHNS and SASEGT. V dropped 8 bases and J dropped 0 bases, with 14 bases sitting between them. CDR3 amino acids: CASERTVYSNQPQHF. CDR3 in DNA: TGTGCCAGCGAGCGGACGGTTTATAGCAATCAGCCCCAGCATTTT.

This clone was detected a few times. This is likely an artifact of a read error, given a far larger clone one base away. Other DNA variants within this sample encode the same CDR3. CDR3 residues: CASSLVALGNHTEAFF. In DNA, the CDR3 is TGTGCCAGCAGCTTAGTCGCCCTGGGGAATCACACTGAAGCTTTCTTT. This chain links TRBV7-9 with TRBJ1-1; D call uncertain. Germline lookup yields CDR1 SEHNR and CDR2 FQNEAQ (reference sequence). This CDR3 contains 16 residues. V lost 1 base and J 3 bases, leaving 15 bases between the germline ends.

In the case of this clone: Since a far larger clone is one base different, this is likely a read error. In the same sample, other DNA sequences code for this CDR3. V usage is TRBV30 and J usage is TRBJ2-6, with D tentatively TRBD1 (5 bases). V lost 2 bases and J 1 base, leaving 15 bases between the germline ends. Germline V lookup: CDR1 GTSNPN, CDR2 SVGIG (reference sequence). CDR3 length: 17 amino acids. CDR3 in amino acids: CAWSKRGLRSGANVLTF. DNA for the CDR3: TGTGCCTGGAGTAAAAGGGGTTTACGATCTGGGGCCAACGTCCTGACTTTC.

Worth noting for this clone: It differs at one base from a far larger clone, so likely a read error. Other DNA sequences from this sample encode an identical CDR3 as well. CDR3 DNA sequence: TGCGCCAGCAGTGGACAGCCGTCCTATGAGCAGTACTTC. It yields the protein CASSGQPSYEQYF. The chain recombines TRBV10-1 with TRBJ2-7; D perhaps matches TRBD1 (5 bases). The CDR3 is 13 amino acids. Germline CDR1 is WNHNN and CDR2 is SYGVQD (reference sequence).

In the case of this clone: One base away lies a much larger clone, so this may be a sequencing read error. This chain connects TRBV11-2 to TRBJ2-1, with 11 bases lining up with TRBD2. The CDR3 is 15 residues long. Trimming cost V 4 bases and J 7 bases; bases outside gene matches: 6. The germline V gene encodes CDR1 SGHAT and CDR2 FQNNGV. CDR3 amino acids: CASSSVTSGMNEQFF. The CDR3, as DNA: TGTGCCAGCAGCTCCGTGACTAGCGGGATGAATGAGCAGTTCTTC.

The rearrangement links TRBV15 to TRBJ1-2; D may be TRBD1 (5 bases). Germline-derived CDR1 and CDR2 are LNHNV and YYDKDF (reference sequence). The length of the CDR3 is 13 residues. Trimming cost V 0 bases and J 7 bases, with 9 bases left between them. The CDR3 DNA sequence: TGTGCCACCAGCAGAGACGGGGCTGGTGGCTACACCTTC. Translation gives CATSRDGAGGYTF.

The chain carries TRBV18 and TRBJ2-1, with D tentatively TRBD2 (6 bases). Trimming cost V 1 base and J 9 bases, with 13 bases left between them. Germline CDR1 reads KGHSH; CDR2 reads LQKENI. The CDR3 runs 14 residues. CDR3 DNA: TGTGCCAGCTCACCACGGGACTTTGGAGGTGAGCAGTTCTTC. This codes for CASSPRDFGGEQFF.

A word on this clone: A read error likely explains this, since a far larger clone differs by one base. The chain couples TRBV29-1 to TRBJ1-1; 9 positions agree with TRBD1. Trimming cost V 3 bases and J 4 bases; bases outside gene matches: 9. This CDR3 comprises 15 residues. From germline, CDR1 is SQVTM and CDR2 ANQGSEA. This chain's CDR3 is CSVEGPVTGGTEAFF. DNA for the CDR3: TGCAGCGTTGAGGGACCCGTGACAGGGGGCACTGAAGCTTTCTTT.

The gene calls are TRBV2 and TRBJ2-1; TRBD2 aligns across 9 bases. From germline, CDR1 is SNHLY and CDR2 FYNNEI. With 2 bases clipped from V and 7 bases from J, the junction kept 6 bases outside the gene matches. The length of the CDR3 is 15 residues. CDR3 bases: TGTGCCAGCAGTGAAAGGCCTAGCGGGGAAAATGAGCAGTTCTTC. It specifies CASSERPSGENEQFF.

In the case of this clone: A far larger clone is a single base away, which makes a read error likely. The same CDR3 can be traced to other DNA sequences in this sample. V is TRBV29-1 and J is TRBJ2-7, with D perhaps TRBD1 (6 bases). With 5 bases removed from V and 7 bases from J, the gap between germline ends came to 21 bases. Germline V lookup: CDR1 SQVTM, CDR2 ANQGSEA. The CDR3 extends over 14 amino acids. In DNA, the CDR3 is TGCAGCGTTACTCCAGGGGATAGGTCTCTAGAGCAGTACTTC. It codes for CSVTPGDRSLEQYF.

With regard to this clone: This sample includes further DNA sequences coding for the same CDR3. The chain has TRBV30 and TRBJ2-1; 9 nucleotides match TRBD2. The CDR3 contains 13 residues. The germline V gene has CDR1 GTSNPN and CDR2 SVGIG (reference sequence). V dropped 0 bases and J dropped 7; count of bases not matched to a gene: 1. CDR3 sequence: CAWSVGLANEQFF. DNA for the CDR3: TGTGCCTGGAGTGTAGGACTAGCGAATGAGCAGTTCTTC.

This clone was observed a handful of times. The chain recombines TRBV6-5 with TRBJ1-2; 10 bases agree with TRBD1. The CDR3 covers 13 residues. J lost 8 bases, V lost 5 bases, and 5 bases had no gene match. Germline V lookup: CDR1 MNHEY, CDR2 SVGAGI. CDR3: CASSPTGGGGYTF. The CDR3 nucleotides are TGTGCCAGCAGTCCGACAGGGGGCGGGGGCTACACCTTC.

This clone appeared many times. CDR3: CASSHGLRGEEQYF. The CDR3 DNA sequence: TGTGCCAGCAGTCACGGACTACGTGGTGAGGAGCAGTACTTC. The chain recombines TRBV11-2 with TRBJ2-5, with D possibly being TRBD2 (6 bases). V was clipped by 6 bases and J by 11 bases, with 22 bases between them. There are 14 residues in the CDR3. CDR1 is SGHAT, CDR2 FQNNGV, per germline.

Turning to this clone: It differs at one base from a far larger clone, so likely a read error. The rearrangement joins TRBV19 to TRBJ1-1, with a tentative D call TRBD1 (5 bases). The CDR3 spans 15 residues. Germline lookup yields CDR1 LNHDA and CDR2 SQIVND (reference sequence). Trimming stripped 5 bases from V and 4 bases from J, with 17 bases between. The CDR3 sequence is CASSPPAQGSTEAFF. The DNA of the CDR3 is TGTGCCAGTAGTCCTCCCGCTCAGGGAAGCACTGAAGCTTTCTTT.

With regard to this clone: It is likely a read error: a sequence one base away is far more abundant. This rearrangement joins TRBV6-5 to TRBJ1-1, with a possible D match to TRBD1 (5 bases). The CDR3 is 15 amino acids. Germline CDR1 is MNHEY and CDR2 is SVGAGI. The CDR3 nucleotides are TGTGCCAGCAGTTACTCGCGGACATTACAAACGGGAGCTTTATTT. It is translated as CASSYSRTLQTGALF.

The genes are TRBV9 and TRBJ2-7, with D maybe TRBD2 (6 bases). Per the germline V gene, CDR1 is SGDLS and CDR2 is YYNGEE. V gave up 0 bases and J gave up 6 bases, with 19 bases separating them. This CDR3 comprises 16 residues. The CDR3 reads CASSVGLAKTLFEQYF. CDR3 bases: TGTGCCAGCAGCGTAGGCCTAGCGAAAACCCTCTTCGAGCAGTACTTC.

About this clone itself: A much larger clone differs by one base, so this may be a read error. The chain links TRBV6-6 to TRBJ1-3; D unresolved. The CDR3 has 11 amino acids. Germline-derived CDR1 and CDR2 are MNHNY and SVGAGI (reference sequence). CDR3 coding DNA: TGTGCCAGCAGTTACGGAAACACCGTATATTTT. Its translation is CASSYGNTVYF.

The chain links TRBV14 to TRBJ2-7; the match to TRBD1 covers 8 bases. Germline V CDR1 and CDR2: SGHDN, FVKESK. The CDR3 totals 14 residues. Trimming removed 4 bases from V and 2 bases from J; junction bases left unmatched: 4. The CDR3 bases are TGTGCCAGCAGCCCGAGACAGGGGCCCTACGAGCAGTACTTC. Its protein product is CASSPRQGPYEQYF. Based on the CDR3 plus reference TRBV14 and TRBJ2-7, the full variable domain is EAGVTQFPSHSVIEKGQTVTLRCDPISGHDNLYWYRRVMGKEIKFLLHFVKESKQDESGMPNNRFLAERTGGTYSTLKVQPAELEDSGVYFCASSPRQGPYEQYFGPGTRLTVT.

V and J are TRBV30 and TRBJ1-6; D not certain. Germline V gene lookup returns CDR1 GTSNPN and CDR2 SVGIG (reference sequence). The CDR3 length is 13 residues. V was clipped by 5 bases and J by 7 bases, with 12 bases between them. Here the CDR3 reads CAWRAISNSPLHF. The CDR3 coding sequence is TGTGCCTGGCGGGCGATTTCGAATTCACCCCTCCACTTT.

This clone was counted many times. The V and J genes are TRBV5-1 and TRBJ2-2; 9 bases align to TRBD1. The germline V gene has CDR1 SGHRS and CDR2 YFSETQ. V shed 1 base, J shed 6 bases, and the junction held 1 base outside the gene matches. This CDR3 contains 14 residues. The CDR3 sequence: CASSLTGGPGELFF. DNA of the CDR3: TGCGCCAGCAGCTTGACAGGGGGCCCCGGGGAGCTGTTTTTT.

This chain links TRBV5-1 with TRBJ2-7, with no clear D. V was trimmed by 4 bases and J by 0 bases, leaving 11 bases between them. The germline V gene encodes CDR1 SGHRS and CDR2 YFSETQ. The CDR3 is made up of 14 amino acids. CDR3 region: CASSRDTFSYEQYF. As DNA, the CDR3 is TGCGCCAGCAGCAGAGACACCTTCTCCTACGAGCAGTACTTC.

The CDR3 region is CASSFSRGGRYEQYF. Written as DNA, the CDR3 is TGTGCCAGCAGTTTCAGTCGGGGGGGGCGCTACGAGCAGTACTTC. The V and J genes are TRBV27 and TRBJ2-7; 8 positions match TRBD2. The length of the CDR3 is 15 residues. Germline CDR1 MNHEY, CDR2 SMNVEV (reference sequence). Trimming at V came to 3 bases and at J to 3 bases, leaving 7 bases not matched to a gene.

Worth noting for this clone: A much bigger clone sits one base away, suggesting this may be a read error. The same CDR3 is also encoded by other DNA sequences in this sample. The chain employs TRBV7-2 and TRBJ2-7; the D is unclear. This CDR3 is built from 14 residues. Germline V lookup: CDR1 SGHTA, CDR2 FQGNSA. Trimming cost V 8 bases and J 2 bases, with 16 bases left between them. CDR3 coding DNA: TGTGCCAGCTGCCCCGGGTTGATACCCTACGAGCAGTACTTC. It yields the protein CASCPGLIPYEQYF.

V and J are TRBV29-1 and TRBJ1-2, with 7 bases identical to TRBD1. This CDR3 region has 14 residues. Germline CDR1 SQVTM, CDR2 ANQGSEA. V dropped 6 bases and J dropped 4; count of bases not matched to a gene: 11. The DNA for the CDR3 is TGCAGCGTCGCACTCCTGACAGGGTCCTATGGCTACACCTTC. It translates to CSVALLTGSYGYTF.

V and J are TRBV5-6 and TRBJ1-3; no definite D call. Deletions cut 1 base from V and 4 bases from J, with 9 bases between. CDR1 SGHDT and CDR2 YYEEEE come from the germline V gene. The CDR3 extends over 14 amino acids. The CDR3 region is CASSLSMLGNTIYF. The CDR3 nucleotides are TGTGCCAGCAGCTTGTCTATGTTGGGAAACACCATATATTTT.

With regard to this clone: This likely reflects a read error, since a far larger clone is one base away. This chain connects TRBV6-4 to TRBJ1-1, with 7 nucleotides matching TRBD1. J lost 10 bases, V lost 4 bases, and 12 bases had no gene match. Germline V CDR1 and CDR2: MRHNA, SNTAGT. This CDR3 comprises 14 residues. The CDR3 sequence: CASSGSIETGRAFF. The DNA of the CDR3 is TGTGCCAGCAGTGGCTCGATTGAGACAGGGAGAGCTTTCTTT.

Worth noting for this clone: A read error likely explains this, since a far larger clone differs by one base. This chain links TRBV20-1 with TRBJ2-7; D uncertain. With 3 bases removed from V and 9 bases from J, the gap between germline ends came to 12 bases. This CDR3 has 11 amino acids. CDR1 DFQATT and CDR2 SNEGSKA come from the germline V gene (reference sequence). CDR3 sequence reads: CSASDPVRQYF. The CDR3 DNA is TGCAGTGCTAGCGACCCGGTACGGCAGTACTTC.